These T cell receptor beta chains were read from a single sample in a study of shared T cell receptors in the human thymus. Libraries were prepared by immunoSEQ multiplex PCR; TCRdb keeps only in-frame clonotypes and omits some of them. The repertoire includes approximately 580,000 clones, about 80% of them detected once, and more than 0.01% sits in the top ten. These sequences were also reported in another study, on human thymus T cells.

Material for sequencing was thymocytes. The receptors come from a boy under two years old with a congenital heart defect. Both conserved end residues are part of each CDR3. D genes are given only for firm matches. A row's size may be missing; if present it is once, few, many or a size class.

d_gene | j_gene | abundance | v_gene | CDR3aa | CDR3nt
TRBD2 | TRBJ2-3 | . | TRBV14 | CASSQVRLAGGTDTQYF | TGTGCCAGCAGCCAAGTTCGACTAGCGGGAGGAACAGATACGCAGTATTTT
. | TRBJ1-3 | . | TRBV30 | CAGLPFSSGNTIYF | TGTGCCGGTTTGCCATTCAGCTCTGGAAACACCATATATTTT
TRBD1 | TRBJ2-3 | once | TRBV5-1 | CASSSYSGTGPSSTDTQYF | TGCGCCAGCAGCTCCTACTCCGGGACAGGGCCCTCTAGCACAGATACGCAGTATTTT
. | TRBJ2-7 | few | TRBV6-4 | CASSEGPGSYEQYF | TGTGCCAGCAGTGAGGGGCCAGGGTCCTACGAGCAGTACTTC
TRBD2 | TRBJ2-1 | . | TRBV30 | CAGRTSGANEQFF | TGTGCCGGACGGACTAGCGGAGCCAATGAGCAGTTCTTC
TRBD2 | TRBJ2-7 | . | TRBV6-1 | CASSSGRPYEQYF | TGTGCCAGTTCTAGCGGGAGGCCCTACGAGCAGTACTTC
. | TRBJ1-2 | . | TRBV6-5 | CASSSPGSLGDGYTF | TGTGCCAGCAGTTCCCCGGGGTCTCTCGGGGATGGCTACACCTTC
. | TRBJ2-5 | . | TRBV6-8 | CAVKGAQYF | TGTGCCGTCAAGGGGGCCCAGTACTTC
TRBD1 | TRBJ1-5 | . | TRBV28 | CASRAGDRVFVGNQPQHF | TGTGCCAGCAGGGCCGGGGACAGGGTGTTCGTTGGGAATCAGCCCCAGCATTTT
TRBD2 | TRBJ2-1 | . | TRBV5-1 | CASSLGTSGRNEQFF | TGCGCCAGCAGCCTCGGGACTAGCGGGAGAAATGAGCAGTTCTTC
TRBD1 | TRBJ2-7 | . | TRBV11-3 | CASSTDRDRGNYEQYF | TGTGCCAGCAGCACAGATCGGGACAGGGGGAACTACGAGCAGTACTTC